The 13 T cell receptor beta chains presented below share a single source sample, sequenced in a study of early T cells in non-severe SARS-CoV-2 infection. TCRdb itself ran the 5' RACE reads through MiXCR, one entry per CDR3 protein. The sample includes approximately 60,000 distinct CDR3 sequences, roughly an eighth seen only once; the top ten take about 3%. Sequenced sample: whole blood. The receptor source for this set is an adult who was a healthcare worker with PCR-confirmed SARS-CoV-2 infection or an uninfected control (not recorded which).

The table lists this clonotype with a few counts. V gene TRBV2 combines with J gene TRBJ2-7; weak D call: TRBD1 (7 bases). The V end was cut by 3 bases, the J end by 10 bases, with 10 bases between. Germline CDR1 and CDR2: SNHLY and FYNNEI. The CDR3 has 11 residues. The CDR3 nucleotides are TGTGCCAGCAGTGAGGAGGGGGCACAGTACTTC. Its translation is CASSEEGAQYF.

The chain combines TRBV10-2 with TRBJ1-1; tentative D call: TRBD1 (5 bases). V was clipped by 11 bases and J by 10 bases, with 23 bases between them. Germline values: CDR1 WSHSY, CDR2 SAAADI. The CDR3 has 13 amino acids. The CDR3 sequence: CASMVQGFGVAFF. The CDR3, as DNA: TGCGCCTCCATGGTTCAGGGTTTTGGCGTAGCTTTCTTT.

This clonotype has a count of ten or more. The V and J genes are TRBV6-2 or TRBV6-3 and TRBJ2-7; D may be TRBD1 (5 bases). In germline, CDR1 is MNHEY, CDR2 SVGEGT. V was clipped by 7 bases and J by 3 bases, with 19 bases between them. This CDR3 has 15 residues. Here the CDR3 reads CASTHTGFGFYEQYF. For the CDR3, the DNA is TGTGCCAGCACTCACACAGGATTTGGCTTCTACGAGCAGTACTTC.

This chain joins TRBV11-2 and TRBJ1-6; 8 nucleotides agree with TRBD1. CDR1 and CDR2 (germline): SGHAT, FQNNGV. The CDR3 extends over 14 amino acids. Trimming cost V 1 base and J 11 bases; bases outside gene matches: 4. In DNA form, the CDR3 reads TGTGCCAGCAGCTTAGGGACAGGGTGGACACCCCTCCACTTT. Amino acids: CASSLGTGWTPLHF.

The J gene is TRBJ2-5, the V gene TRBV12-3 or TRBV12-4; TRBD2 agrees at 14 bases. Trimming took 5 bases from V and 2 from J; bases not matched to a gene: 4. There are 16 residues in the CDR3. The CDR3 is CASSVRLAGGQETQYF. The CDR3 nucleotides read TGTGCCAGCAGTGTCAGACTAGCGGGGGGGCAAGAGACCCAGTACTTC.

This clonotype was recorded many times. V usage is TRBV12-3 or TRBV12-4 and J usage is TRBJ2-5; TRBD2 matches at 13 bases. The CDR3 spans 15 residues. V shed 6 bases and J 5 bases; nucleotides not matched to a gene: 6. CDR3 sequence (DNA): TGTGCCAGCAGCCCCGGACTAGCGGGAGCTGAGACCCAGTACTTC. Its translation: CASSPGLAGAETQYF.

Concerning this clonotype itself: This clone may be a read error of a much larger clone one base away. The V call is TRBV6-6, the J call TRBJ2-7, with 8 bases lining up with TRBD1. The CDR3 contains 15 residues. With 8 bases clipped from V and 3 bases from J, the junction kept 12 bases outside the gene matches. From germline, CDR1 is MNHNY and CDR2 SVGAGI (reference sequence). In DNA, the CDR3 is TGTGCCAGCGGACTAACGGGACAGGCTCTCTACGAGCAGTACTTC. Translation: CASGLTGQALYEQYF.

This clonotype was observed at least ten times. This chain links TRBV4-1 with TRBJ1-4; 7 bases agree with TRBD1. Germline CDR1 MGHRA, CDR2 YSYEKL. The trim removed 0 bases at V and 0 bases at J, leaving 4 bases unmatched. This CDR3 is 17 amino acids long. CDR3 nucleotides: TGCGCCAGCAGCCAAGATCGAGGGGGCCCAACTAATGAAAAACTGTTTTTT. Its protein product is CASSQDRGGPTNEKLFF.

There are many counts of this clonotype. The rearrangement links TRBV6-2 or TRBV6-3 to TRBJ2-3; possible D gene TRBD2, 5 bases. Germline V CDR1 and CDR2: MNHEY, SVGEGT. The CDR3 is made up of 16 amino acids. Trimming removed 2 bases at V and 0 bases at J, with 12 bases between. The DNA for the CDR3 is TGTGCCAGCAGTTACCTGGGAGCGGTGAGCACAGATACGCAGTATTTT. This codes for CASSYLGAVSTDTQYF.

This clonotype was seen a few times. The chain combines TRBV7-9 with TRBJ2-1, with TRBD2 matching over 10 bases. This CDR3 contains 15 residues. The germline CDR1 and CDR2 sequences are SEHNR and FQNEAQ (reference sequence). After removal of 4 bases from V and 7 bases from J, the junction contained 7 bases not matched to a gene. The CDR3 is CASSYRAGGMNEQFF. The DNA of the CDR3 is TGTGCCAGCAGCTACCGAGCGGGAGGGATGAATGAGCAGTTCTTC.

The V gene is TRBV12-3 or TRBV12-4, the J gene TRBJ2-7; no clear D. Trimming cost V 6 bases and J 0 bases, with 6 bases left between them. The CDR3 has 12 residues. As DNA, the CDR3 is TGTGCCAGCAGCGACACCTCCTACGAGCAGTACTTC. Encoded protein: CASSDTSYEQYF.

This clonotype was seen more than once but under ten times. The CDR3 here is CASRGLGTSGRSLWAQYF. The CDR3 coding sequence is TGTGCCAGCAGGGGGCTGGGGACTAGCGGGAGGTCCCTGTGGGCGCAGTATTTT. This chain joins TRBV27 and TRBJ2-3; 15 bases are a match to TRBD2. The J segment lost 10 bases and the V segment lost 6 bases, leaving 17 bases of the junction unmatched. CDR3 length: 18 amino acids. The germline V gene encodes CDR1 MNHEY and CDR2 SMNVEV (reference sequence).

The chain couples TRBV19 to TRBJ2-3; D could derive from TRBD1 or TRBD2 (5 bases each). Germline CDR1 reads LNHDA; CDR2 reads SQIVND (reference sequence). This CDR3 comprises 15 residues. Trimming took 1 base from V and 0 from J, leaving 8 bases between them. CDR3 loop: CASSIGGRSTDTQYF. CDR3 nucleotide sequence: TGTGCCAGTAGTATAGGGGGGAGAAGCACAGATACGCAGTATTTT.